These 21 T cell receptor beta chains were all obtained from the same sample, sequenced in a study of T cell repertoires in cytomegalovirus infection. Using its own MiXCR run on the reads, TCRdb lists one record per CDR3 protein. The data contain hundreds of thousands of distinct CDR3 sequences, about 30% of them singletons. Antigens for these TCRs are unknown. This sample comprised cultured CD8+ T cells from PBMCs, obtained from culture after CMV antigen stimulation. All receptors derive from a human donor in good health (CMV status not recorded). Some clones in this sample may be carry-over from other donors' samples.

The chain recombines TRBV6-1 with TRBJ1-2; TRBD1 matches 7 bases. Germline CDR1 is MNHNS and CDR2 is SASEGT. This CDR3 is 12 amino acids long. The V segment lost 10 bases and the J segment 3 bases; nucleotides outside the gene matches: 5. CDR3 in amino acids: CATEGADYGYTF. The CDR3 DNA follows: TGTGCCACCGAGGGGGCGGACTATGGCTACACCTTC.

The genes are TRBV12-3 or TRBV12-4 and TRBJ1-4; unclear D gene. There are 16 residues in the CDR3. Trimming took 1 base from V and 8 from J, leaving 17 bases between them. The CDR3 protein is CASSLEMKVMREKLFF. CDR3 sequence (DNA): TGTGCCAGCAGTTTAGAAATGAAGGTTATGCGGGAAAAACTGTTTTTT.

This clonotype has more than one count but fewer than ten. CDR3 amino acids: CASSYVYGGVITSGNTIYF. The CDR3 DNA follows: TGTGCCAGCAGTTACGTATACGGTGGGGTTATCACCTCTGGAAACACCATATATTTT. The gene calls are TRBV6-6 and TRBJ1-3, with no clear D. This CDR3 is 19 amino acids long. The germline CDR1 and CDR2 sequences are MNHNY and SVGAGI (reference sequence). Trimming stripped 2 bases from V and 0 bases from J, with 20 bases between.

This clonotype showed up just a few times. The genes are TRBV6-5 and TRBJ1-1; no reliable D call. V lost 0 bases and J 6 bases, leaving 8 bases between the germline ends. CDR3 length: 13 amino acids. Germline V gene sequence: CDR1 MNHEY, CDR2 SVGAGI. This chain's CDR3 is CASSYSGFSEAFF. For the CDR3, the DNA is TGTGCCAGCAGTTACTCTGGATTCTCTGAAGCTTTCTTT.

The J gene is TRBJ2-1, the V gene TRBV2; D remains unclear. V dropped 11 bases and J dropped 6 bases, with 17 bases sitting between them. The CDR3 length is 13 residues. The germline CDR1 and CDR2 sequences are SNHLY and FYNNEI. The CDR3 loop is CASFRSNGNEQFF. CDR3 coding DNA: TGTGCCTCCTTCCGGTCTAACGGCAATGAGCAGTTCTTC.

The chain has TRBV19 and TRBJ1-5, with D maybe TRBD1 (6 bases). There are 16 residues in the CDR3. CDR1 and CDR2 (germline): LNHDA, SQIVND (reference sequence). V lost 4 bases to trimming and J lost 5 bases, with 18 bases between them. CDR3 nucleotide sequence: TGTGCCAGTAGTAGGTGGGAGGGGGTGGCTGATCAGCCCCAGCATTTT. This sequence encodes CASSRWEGVADQPQHF.

This clonotype was seen only a few times. This sequence joins TRBV7-8 and TRBJ2-7; the D is unclear. CDR3 length equals 15 residues. V lost 5 bases, J lost 0 bases, and 14 bases lay in between. Germline lookup yields CDR1 SGHVS and CDR2 FQNEAQ. This CDR3 is CASSHIGWSSYEQYF. CDR3 DNA: TGTGCCAGCAGCCATATCGGGTGGAGCTCCTACGAGCAGTACTTC.

This clonotype was recorded at least ten times. The chain has TRBV7-9 and TRBJ1-2; D remains unclear. V was shortened by 1 base and J by 6 bases, with 6 bases between the two germline ends. The CDR3 consists of 12 residues. The germline gives CDR1 SEHNR, CDR2 FQNEAQ (reference sequence). CDR3 sequence (DNA): TGTGCCAGCAGCTTAGAGGCCGATGGCTACACCTTC. This codes for CASSLEADGYTF.

CDR3 DNA sequence: TGTGCCAGCAGTTTCCAAACTAGCGGGGGGCTTCAATACAATGAGCAGTTCTTC. Its protein product is CASSFQTSGGLQYNEQFF. The chain uses TRBV12-3 or TRBV12-4 and TRBJ2-1; 12 bases agree with TRBD2. V shed 3 bases and J 4 bases; nucleotides not matched to a gene: 10. The CDR3 has 18 amino acids.

This clonotype was detected only a few times. This rearrangement joins TRBV7-9 to TRBJ1-3; D remains unclear. V was clipped by 1 base and J by 5 bases, with 6 bases between them. The CDR3 runs to 13 residues. Per germline, CDR1 SEHNR and CDR2 FQNEAQ (reference sequence). The DNA of the CDR3 is TGTGCCAGCAGCTTAGGTCGGAGAAACACCATATATTTT. As protein: CASSLGRRNTIYF.

The chain is built from TRBV29-1 and TRBJ2-7; maybe TRBD1 (6 bases). CDR1 is SQVTM, CDR2 ANQGSEA, per germline. The length of the CDR3 is 15 residues. The ends were cut back, 3 bases at V and 2 bases at J, with 17 bases in the middle. The CDR3 spells CSVDFPGTPTYEQYF. CDR3 bases: TGCAGCGTTGATTTTCCGGGGACACCAACCTACGAGCAGTACTTC.

The rearrangement joins TRBV7-9 to TRBJ2-3, with TRBD2 matching 11 bases. V lost 5 bases, J lost 2 bases, and 6 bases stayed unmatched. The CDR3 covers 16 residues. Germline V CDR1 and CDR2: SEHNR, FQNEAQ (reference sequence). The CDR3 sequence is CASSPLAGGNTDTQYF. In nucleotides, the CDR3 is TGTGCCAGCAGCCCCCTAGCGGGGGGAAACACAGATACGCAGTATTTT. Full variable domain (missing parts from reference TRBV7-9 and TRBJ2-3): DTGVSQNPRHKITKRGQNVTFRCDPISEHNRLYWYRQTLGQGPEFLTYFQNEAQLEKSRLLSDRFSAERPKGSFSTLEIQRTEQGDSAMYLCASSPLAGGNTDTQYFGPGTRLTVL.

This clonotype was found a few times. This rearrangement joins TRBV12-3 or TRBV12-4 to TRBJ2-7, with D unresolved. The V and J ends lost 4 bases and 5 bases respectively, with 9 bases between them. The CDR3 is 12 amino acids. The CDR3 bases are TGTGCCAGCAGTTCATCCAAAAACGAGCAGTACTTC. Its translation is CASSSSKNEQYF.

The chain is built from TRBV11-2 and TRBJ1-2; D remains unclear. CDR3 length equals 16 residues. Germline V gives CDR1 SGHAT, CDR2 FQNNGV. Trimming left V 0 bases short and J 0 bases short, with 11 bases between. CDR3 residues: CASSLDSGRTNYGYTF. DNA for the CDR3: TGTGCCAGCAGCTTAGACTCTGGCAGAACTAACTATGGCTACACCTTC.

This chain links TRBV11-2 with TRBJ2-3; 7 bases are shared with TRBD2. CDR1 and CDR2 (germline): SGHAT, FQNNGV. V lost 1 base to trimming and J lost 5 bases; unmatched junction nucleotides: 12. This CDR3 contains 17 residues. The DNA of the CDR3 is TGTGCCAGCAGCTTAGCCTTTCAAAGCGGGGAGAGAGATACGCAGTATTTT. As protein: CASSLAFQSGERDTQYF.

The rearrangement links TRBV19 to TRBJ1-3; D is unresolved. With 7 bases removed from V and 4 bases from J, the gap between germline ends came to 17 bases. Germline V CDR1 and CDR2: LNHDA, SQIVND (reference sequence). The CDR3 has 15 amino acids. The CDR3 reads CASTPGAGLGNTIYF. For the CDR3, the DNA is TGTGCCAGTACCCCGGGCGCGGGCCTCGGAAACACCATATATTTT.

Ten or more counts support this clonotype. The rearrangement uses TRBV6-5 and TRBJ1-1, with D possibly being TRBD1 (5 bases). Trimming pared 7 bases from V and 1 base from J, leaving 13 bases between. The CDR3 loop spans 14 amino acids. CDR1 MNHEY and CDR2 SVGAGI come from the germline V gene. The CDR3 sequence is CASIYLGQNTEAFF. The CDR3 bases are TGTGCCAGCATATACTTAGGACAGAACACTGAAGCTTTCTTT.

This chain links TRBV14 with TRBJ2-6, with D unresolved. V lost 4 bases to trimming and J lost 4 bases, with 11 bases between them. The CDR3 is 15 residues long. Per the germline V gene, CDR1 is SGHDN and CDR2 is FVKESK. The CDR3, as DNA: TGTGCCAGCAGCCCCAGTACAGAGGGGGCCAACGTCCTGACTTTC. Its protein is CASSPSTEGANVLTF.

This clonotype showed up just a few times. The rearrangement uses TRBV6-6 and TRBJ1-5, with D uncertain. This CDR3 spans 15 amino acids. Germline CDR1 is MNHNY and CDR2 is SVGAGI (reference sequence). The V gene lost 2 bases and the J gene lost 0 bases, with 8 bases spanning the gap. CDR3 DNA sequence: TGTGCCAGCAGTTACGTGGACGATAGCAATCAGCCCCAGCATTTT. Amino acids: CASSYVDDSNQPQHF.

This clonotype was seen a single time. This chain joins TRBV11-2 and TRBJ2-3, with D maybe TRBD2 (6 bases). Per the germline V gene, CDR1 is SGHAT and CDR2 is FQNNGV. This CDR3 is built from 20 residues. V was shortened by 2 bases and J by 4 bases, with 28 bases between the two germline ends. The CDR3 DNA is TGTGCCAGCAGCTTACCCAAAATGGCATCGGGGACTGTTAGTGCAGATACGCAGTATTTT. Amino acid sequence: CASSLPKMASGTVSADTQYF.

The rearrangement links TRBV6-1 to TRBJ1-2; D unresolved. Germline lookup yields CDR1 MNHNS and CDR2 SASEGT. This CDR3 contains 16 residues. The ends were cut back, 3 bases at V and 4 bases at J, with 18 bases in the middle. The CDR3 loop reads CASSDAYMELGYGYTF. CDR3 DNA sequence: TGTGCCAGCAGTGACGCTTACATGGAGCTTGGCTATGGCTACACCTTC.